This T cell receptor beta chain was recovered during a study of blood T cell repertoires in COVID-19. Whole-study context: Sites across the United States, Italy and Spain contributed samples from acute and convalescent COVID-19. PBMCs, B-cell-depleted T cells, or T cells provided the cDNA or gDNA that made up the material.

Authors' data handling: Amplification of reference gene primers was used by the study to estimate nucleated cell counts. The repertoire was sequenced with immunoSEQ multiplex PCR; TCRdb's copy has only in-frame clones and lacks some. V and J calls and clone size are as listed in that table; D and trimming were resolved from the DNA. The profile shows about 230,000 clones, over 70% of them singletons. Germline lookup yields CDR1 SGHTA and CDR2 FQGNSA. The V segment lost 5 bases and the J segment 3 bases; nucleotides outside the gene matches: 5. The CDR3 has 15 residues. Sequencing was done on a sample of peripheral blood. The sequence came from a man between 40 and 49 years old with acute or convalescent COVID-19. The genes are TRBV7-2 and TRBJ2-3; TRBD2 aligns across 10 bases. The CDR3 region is CASSPSGSRTDTQYF. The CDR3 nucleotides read TGTGCCAGCAGCCCTAGCGGGAGTAGGACAGATACGCAGTATTTT.